The 7 T cell receptor beta chains reported below all come from one sample, sequenced in a study of blood T cell repertoires in COVID-19. The protocol was immunoSEQ multiplex PCR, while the TCRdb copy is restricted to in-frame clones and leaves out a portion. Seen here are some 320,000 clones, about 92% observed once, and the top ten hold 2.6%. The sequencing input was PBMCs or T cells enriched from blood (not recorded which). The source is a man in his fifties or sixties who had recovered from COVID-19.

The gene calls are TRBV11-3 and TRBJ2-1; D may be TRBD2 (5 bases). Germline CDR1 and CDR2: SGHNT and YENEEA. The CDR3 sequence is 20 residues long. V lost 2 bases, J lost 1 base, and 24 bases lay in between. The CDR3: CASSLTGGEGNLGSYNEQFF. In DNA, the CDR3 is TGTGCCAGCAGCTTAACCGGAGGTGAGGGAAACTTGGGGTCCTACAATGAGCAGTTCTTC. Drawing the rest from reference TRBV11-3 and TRBJ2-1, the complete variable domain is EAGVVQSPRYKIIEKKQPVAFWCNPISGHNTLYWYLQNLGQGPELLIRYENEEAVDDSQLPKDRFSAERLKGVDSTLKIQPAELGDSAVYLCASSLTGGEGNLGSYNEQFFGPGTRLTVL.

The chain has TRBV2 and TRBJ2-2; D not resolved. The germline V gene has CDR1 SNHLY and CDR2 FYNNEI. The V end was cut by 4 bases, the J end by 3 bases, with 6 bases between. This CDR3 is built from 13 residues. The CDR3 nucleotides are TGTGCCAGCAGTGTCCTGTACACCGGGGAGCTGTTTTTT. This gives the protein CASSVLYTGELFF. Full variable domain (missing parts from reference TRBV2 and TRBJ2-2): EPEVTQTPSHQVTQMGQEVILRCVPISNHLYFYWYRQILGQKVEFLVSFYNNEISEKSEIFDDQFSVERPDGSNFTLKIRSTKLEDSAMYFCASSVLYTGELFFGEGSRLTVL.

This clone turned up a few times. This chain uses TRBV27 with TRBJ1-3; tentatively, D is TRBD1 (5 bases). The germline gives CDR1 MNHEY, CDR2 SMNVEV (reference sequence). Trimming took off 3 bases at V and 4 bases at J, with 7 bases between the two ends. This CDR3 is 13 amino acids long. CDR3 nucleotide sequence: TGTGCCAGCAGTTTCGACAGAGGAAACACCATATATTTT. It encodes CASSFDRGNTIYF.

The CDR3 DNA reads TGTGCCAGCAGCCCCCGTGGAGCAGTTTACGATGAGCAGTTCTTC. As protein: CASSPRGAVYDEQFF. The chain joins TRBV6-5 to TRBJ2-1; D is uncertain. CDR3 length: 15 amino acids. The V and J ends lost 6 bases and 8 bases respectively, with 20 bases between them. Germline-derived CDR1 and CDR2 are MNHEY and SVGAGI.

The CDR3: CASSRASGSRSYNEQFF. The CDR3 DNA sequence: TGTGCCAGTAGTCGTGCTAGCGGGAGTAGATCCTACAATGAGCAGTTCTTC. The chain is built from TRBV19 and TRBJ2-1; TRBD2 matches at 10 bases. Germline V lookup: CDR1 LNHDA, CDR2 SQIVND (reference sequence). CDR3 length: 17 amino acids. The junction had 8 bases not matched to a gene; V was cut back by 5 bases and J by 1 base.

This clone has a single count. This chain uses TRBV7-9 with TRBJ2-2; TRBD1 agrees at 7 bases. CDR1 and CDR2 (germline): SEHNR, FQNEAQ (reference sequence). The V and J ends lost 6 bases and 2 bases, in that order; junction bases with no gene match: 6. There are 15 residues in the CDR3. Here the CDR3 reads CASRQQGRNTGELFF. In DNA, the CDR3 is TGTGCCAGCAGACAACAGGGGCGCAACACCGGGGAGCTGTTTTTT. Full variable domain (missing parts from reference TRBV7-9 and TRBJ2-2): DTGVSQNPRHKITKRGQNVTFRCDPISEHNRLYWYRQTLGQGPEFLTYFQNEAQLEKSRLLSDRFSAERPKGSFSTLEIQRTEQGDSAMYLCASRQQGRNTGELFFGEGSRLTVL.

The chain uses TRBV5-4 and TRBJ1-1; D is unclear. The V and J ends lost 4 bases and 3 bases respectively, with 13 bases between them. Germline assignment: CDR1 SGHNT and CDR2 YYREEE (reference sequence). The CDR3 runs to 14 residues. The CDR3 coding sequence is TGTGCCAGCAGCCCCCCGGGCGGGGACACTGAAGCTTTCTTT. Protein sequence: CASSPPGGDTEAFF.